The 16 T cell receptor beta chains reported below all come from one sample, sequenced in a study of blood T cells in healthy people across ages. The second PCR ran roughly 7 to 11 cycles with a sample-barcoded 5' primer and J-beta primers. TCRdb ran MiXCR on the 5' RACE reads and lists one entry per CDR3 protein. Of about 1,500,000 distinct CDR3 sequences in the sample, 28% are singletons; the top ten hold roughly 8%. Sequencing used blood. The origin of the receptors is a woman between 25 and 40 years old in good health.

The chain recombines TRBV19 with TRBJ2-6, with D tentatively TRBD1 (5 bases). This CDR3 region has 16 residues. V lost 7 bases and J 1 base, leaving 14 bases between the germline ends. Germline V gene lookup returns CDR1 LNHDA and CDR2 SQIVND (reference sequence). CDR3 sequence reads: CASIRTPLSGANVLTF. CDR3 DNA: TGTGCCAGTATAAGGACACCGCTATCTGGGGCCAACGTCCTGACTTTC. The full variable domain, rest sourced from reference TRBV19 and TRBJ2-6, is DGGITQSPKYLFRKEGQNVTLSCEQNLNHDAMYWYRQDPGQGLRLIYYSQIVNDFQKGDIAEGYSVSREKKESFPLTVTSAQKNPTAFYLCASIRTPLSGANVLTFGAGSRLTVL.

This clonotype was observed a few times. This chain links TRBV6-5 with TRBJ2-1; the match to TRBD2 covers 10 bases. V dropped 4 bases and J dropped 7; count of bases not matched to a gene: 7. CDR1 and CDR2 from the germline V gene are MNHEY and SVGAGI. The CDR3 consists of 15 residues. CDR3 nucleotides: TGTGCCAGCAGTTCTAGCGGGAGTGTAAGGAATGAGCAGTTCTTC. Amino acids: CASSSSGSVRNEQFF.

The sample holds a few counts of this clonotype. The chain has TRBV27 and TRBJ1-2; 7 bases line up with TRBD1. There are 15 residues in the CDR3. With 6 bases clipped from V and 6 bases from J, the junction kept 13 bases outside the gene matches. Germline CDR1 is MNHEY and CDR2 is SMNVEV (reference sequence). CDR3 bases: TGTGCCAGCAGGACCTTAGGGGGCGCCGGTCATGGCTACACCTTC. Its protein product is CASRTLGGAGHGYTF.

The chain couples TRBV5-1 to TRBJ2-7; 8 bases are shared with TRBD2. The CDR3 has 13 amino acids. V shed 6 bases and J 6 bases; nucleotides not matched to a gene: 8. Germline-derived CDR1 and CDR2 are SGHRS and YFSETQ. The chain's CDR3 is CASKFPGGVEQYF. The CDR3 coding sequence is TGCGCCAGCAAATTTCCCGGGGGGGTCGAGCAGTACTTC. Supplemented by reference TRBV5-1 and TRBJ2-7, the full variable domain reads KAGVTQTPRYLIKTRGQQVTLSCSPISGHRSVSWYQQTPGQGLQFLFEYFSETQRNKGNFPGRFSGRQFSNSRSEMNVSTLELGDSALYLCASKFPGGVEQYFGPGTRLTVT.

In regard to this clonotype: A clone one base away is much larger, so this may be a read error. The V and J genes are TRBV2 and TRBJ2-5; D call uncertain. Germline V gene lookup returns CDR1 SNHLY and CDR2 FYNNEI. This CDR3 region has 13 residues. The CDR3 DNA is TGTGCCGGCAGTGACCGGTGGCAAGAGACCCAGTACTTC. Its protein is CAGSDRWQETQYF.

The chain joins TRBV6-6 to TRBJ2-1, with D unclear. CDR1 MNHNY and CDR2 SVGAGI come from the germline V gene (reference sequence). V was shortened by 0 bases and J by 10 bases, with 7 bases between the two germline ends. The length of the CDR3 is 12 residues. The CDR3 reads CASSYSRREQFF. Written as DNA, the CDR3 is TGTGCCAGCAGTTACTCGAGGCGGGAGCAGTTCTTC.

The chain links TRBV6-6 to TRBJ2-5; 7 bases agree with TRBD2. The germline gives CDR1 MNHNY, CDR2 SVGAGI (reference sequence). Unmatched junction bases numbered 5, after V lost 5 bases and J lost 5 bases. This CDR3 has 13 residues. The CDR3 bases are TGTGCCAGCAGTGGGGGGGAGCTGGAGACCCAGTACTTC. As protein: CASSGGELETQYF.

In its sample, this clonotype was seen many times. This chain connects TRBV4-3 to TRBJ2-5; 13 nucleotides match TRBD2. J was trimmed by 4 bases and V by 1 base; bases with no gene match: 15. Germline CDR1 reads LGHNA; CDR2 reads YSLEER. The CDR3 loop spans 20 amino acids. CDR3 nucleotides: TGCGCCAGCAGCCAAGCTGCGTGGACTAGCGGGGGATCTCAAGCAGAGACCCAGTACTTC. As protein: CASSQAAWTSGGSQAETQYF.

This clonotype showed up just a few times. V gene TRBV12-3 or TRBV12-4 combines with J gene TRBJ1-1, with TRBD1 as a possible D gene (5 bases). The CDR3 is 15 residues long. V lost 2 bases and J lost 8, with 18 bases in between. CDR3 sequence (DNA): TGTGCCAGCAGTTTAAGGGCAGGACCCGGGACCGAAGCTTTCTTT. This translates into CASSLRAGPGTEAFF.

This clonotype has just a few counts. J is TRBJ1-1 and V is TRBV7-9; D might be TRBD1 (5 bases). The V gene lost 2 bases and the J gene lost 0 bases, with 10 bases spanning the gap. The CDR3 sequence is 15 residues long. Germline loops: CDR1 SEHNR, CDR2 FQNEAQ (reference sequence). Written as DNA, the CDR3 is TGTGCCAGCAGCTTATCGCAGGGAATGAACACTGAAGCTTTCTTT. It yields the protein CASSLSQGMNTEAFF. The full variable domain, in which reference TRBV7-9 and TRBJ1-1 provide the parts outside the CDR3, is DTGVSQNPRHKITKRGQNVTFRCDPISEHNRLYWYRQTLGQGPEFLTYFQNEAQLEKSRLLSDRFSAERPKGSFSTLEIQRTEQGDSAMYLCASSLSQGMNTEAFFGQGTRLTVV.

The J gene is TRBJ2-1, the V gene TRBV5-1; TRBD2 matches at 7 bases. There are 13 residues in the CDR3. The J segment lost 7 bases and the V segment lost 1 base, leaving 2 bases of the junction unmatched. CDR1 and CDR2 (germline): SGHRS, YFSETQ. Here the CDR3 DNA reads TGCGCCAGCAGCTTGATCGGGAGGAATGAGCAGTTCTTC. Encoded protein: CASSLIGRNEQFF.

The sample holds a few counts of this clonotype. This chain links TRBV21-1 with TRBJ2-1; the table's D call of TRBD1 was not tested on the DNA. TRBV21-1 is classified as a pseudogene. The CDR3 totals 14 residues. CDR3 region: CASTNSGTFNEQFF. DNA of the CDR3: TGTGCCAGCACCAATTCCGGGACATTCAATGAGCAGTTCTTC.

The chain joins TRBV20-1 to TRBJ2-2; TRBD2 is a possible D gene (6 bases). Looked up from germline, CDR1 is DFQATT and CDR2 is SNEGSKA (reference sequence). The CDR3 runs to 16 residues. V was shortened by 0 bases and J by 4 bases, with 15 bases between the two germline ends. Here the CDR3 DNA reads TGCAGTGCTAGAGATGTCAGGGAGGTTAGCACCGGGGAGCTGTTTTTT. As protein: CSARDVREVSTGELFF.

There are many counts of this clonotype. The V call is TRBV20-1, the J call TRBJ2-1; tentative D call: TRBD2 (6 bases). The V end lost 5 bases, the J end lost 6 bases, and 20 bases lay between the germline ends. This CDR3 has 15 amino acids. Germline V gene data show CDR1 as DFQATT and CDR2 as SNEGSKA (reference sequence). CDR3 nucleotides: TGCAGTGCTCCTGAGAGACTAGTACCCGGCAATGAGCAGTTCTTC. Protein product: CSAPERLVPGNEQFF.

This chain links TRBV20-1 with TRBJ1-2; tentatively, D is TRBD1 (5 bases). The germline V gene has CDR1 DFQATT and CDR2 SNEGSKA (reference sequence). The CDR3 sequence is 13 residues long. The ends were cut back, 2 bases at V and 2 bases at J, with 9 bases in the middle. CDR3 in amino acids: CSARRGDNYGYTF. CDR3 nucleotide sequence: TGCAGTGCTAGAAGAGGGGACAACTATGGCTACACCTTC.

This rearrangement joins TRBV10-2 to TRBJ1-5, with D perhaps TRBD1 (6 bases). Germline loops: CDR1 WSHSY, CDR2 SAAADI. The CDR3 has 12 residues. V gave up 8 bases and J gave up 7 bases, with 12 bases separating them. In nucleotides, the CDR3 is TGCGCCAGCTCAGGGGTAGGACAGCCCCAGCATTTT. It yields the protein CASSGVGQPQHF.